These 20 T cell receptor beta chains were all obtained from the same sample, sequenced in a study of blood T cells in healthy people across ages. A J-beta primer mix and a sample-barcoded 5' primer were used in a second PCR of roughly 6 to 11 cycles. TCRdb independently ran MiXCR on the 5' RACE reads; one entry per CDR3 protein. Here the sample spans about 1.8 million distinct CDR3 sequences, around half being singletons. The sample was blood. The receptors shown here come from a middle-aged woman in good health.

The V call is TRBV5-6, the J call TRBJ2-7; D gene unclear. Judging by the DNA end, TRBJ2-5 fits better; the J call may be wrong. The CDR3 spans 14 residues. The germline CDR1 and CDR2 sequences are SGHDT and YYEEEE. Here the CDR3 DNA reads TGTGCCAGCGGACGACCGCCAAGAAGGGAGACCCAGTACTTC. Its translation is CASGRPPRRETQYF.

This clonotype has a handful of counts. The chain uses TRBV7-2 and TRBJ1-5; D is ambiguous. The CDR3 is made up of 15 amino acids. With 2 bases removed from V and 3 bases from J, the gap between germline ends came to 11 bases. Germline V gives CDR1 SGHTA, CDR2 FQGNSA. This CDR3 is CASSLSGFHNQPQHF. The DNA of the CDR3 is TGTGCCAGCAGCTTATCGGGGTTTCACAATCAGCCCCAGCATTTT.

This clonotype was recorded a few times. This rearrangement joins TRBV27 to TRBJ2-1; D not certain. Trimming shortened V by 6 bases and J by 7 bases, and 10 bases separated the two germline ends. The germline V gene has CDR1 MNHEY and CDR2 SMNVEV (reference sequence). The CDR3 consists of 12 residues. In DNA form, the CDR3 reads TGTGCCAGCAGACCCATGGGGAATGAGCAGTTCTTC. Amino acid sequence: CASRPMGNEQFF.

The chain joins TRBV28 to TRBJ2-7; 11 nucleotides agree with TRBD2. Trimming at V came to 2 bases and at J to 4 bases, leaving 16 bases not matched to a gene. This CDR3 spans 19 amino acids. Germline assignment: CDR1 MDHEN and CDR2 SYDVKM. The CDR3 sequence is CASSLPLAEGLADPYEQYF. The CDR3 DNA follows: TGTGCCAGCAGTTTACCCTTAGCTGAGGGACTAGCGGACCCATACGAGCAGTACTTC.

The chain combines TRBV7-2 with TRBJ1-5; no reliable D call. The V gene lost 1 base and the J gene lost 4 bases, with 14 bases spanning the gap. CDR1 SGHTA and CDR2 FQGNSA come from the germline V gene. The length of the CDR3 is 16 residues. DNA of the CDR3: TGTGCCAGCAGCTTAGAGGTCGGGATAGGGAATCAGCCCCAGCATTTT. It is translated as CASSLEVGIGNQPQHF.

V is TRBV11-1 and J is TRBJ2-1, with D hard to call. Trimming shortened V by 6 bases and J by 6 bases, and 9 bases separated the two germline ends. This CDR3 has 12 residues. The germline gives CDR1 SGHAT, CDR2 FQDESV (reference sequence). The DNA for the CDR3 is TGTGCCAGCAGGAAAGTCCCCAATGAGCAGTTCTTC. Translating gives CASRKVPNEQFF.

The rearrangement joins TRBV24-1 to TRBJ2-6; unclear D gene. This CDR3 has 18 residues. V was trimmed by 4 bases and J by 0 bases, leaving 15 bases between them. CDR1 is KGHDR, CDR2 SFDVKD, per germline. CDR3 region: CATSDPMASSSGANVLTF. The CDR3 DNA reads TGTGCCACCAGTGACCCTATGGCCAGCTCCTCTGGGGCCAACGTCCTGACTTTC.

This clonotype was picked up a small number of times. This chain uses TRBV20-1 with TRBJ2-5; TRBD2 aligns across 10 bases. Trimming removed 3 bases from V and 7 bases from J; junction bases left unmatched: 11. This CDR3 spans 15 amino acids. The germline V gene has CDR1 DFQATT and CDR2 SNEGSKA (reference sequence). In DNA, the CDR3 is TGCAGTGCTAGGAATTTGCTAGCGGGGGAGGGGACCCAGTACTTC. Translated: CSARNLLAGEGTQYF.

The chain links TRBV4-3 to TRBJ2-4; D is unclear. Trimming stripped 0 bases from V and 3 bases from J, with 15 bases between. CDR1 LGHNA and CDR2 YSLEER come from the germline V gene. The CDR3 is made up of 17 amino acids. The CDR3, as DNA: TGCGCCAGCAGCCAAGATCCCTATTCATCGGTCAAAAACATTCAGTACTTC. As protein: CASSQDPYSSVKNIQYF.

The chain uses TRBV5-6 and TRBJ1-2; 7 nucleotides match TRBD1. Germline trimming cut 5 bases from V and 2 bases from J; bases unmatched to any gene: 6. The CDR3 loop spans 14 amino acids. Germline lookup yields CDR1 SGHDT and CDR2 YYEEEE. The CDR3 reads CASRLDRRNYGYTF. The DNA of the CDR3 is TGTGCCAGCAGACTGGACAGGCGGAACTATGGCTACACCTTC.

Written as DNA, the CDR3 is TGTGCCAGCAGCTCGCCCAGGGGCATATTATCCTACAATGAGCAGTTCTTC. This codes for CASSSPRGILSYNEQFF. The chain links TRBV7-2 to TRBJ2-1; D is possibly TRBD1 (6 bases). Per the germline V gene, CDR1 is SGHTA and CDR2 is FQGNSA. CDR3 length: 17 amino acids. V lost 4 bases to trimming and J lost 1 base, with 17 bases between them.

This clonotype was detected a few times. The rearrangement joins TRBV6-2 or TRBV6-3 to TRBJ2-7; no reliable D call. Trimming cost V 6 bases and J 5 bases, with 17 bases left between them. This CDR3 comprises 14 residues. The V gene's germline CDR1 is MNHEY and CDR2 SVGEGT. As DNA, the CDR3 is TGTGCCAGCAGACCTGAGGCAGTAATAGACGAGCAGTACTTC. This encodes CASRPEAVIDEQYF.

This chain uses TRBV4-1 with TRBJ2-3, with 7 bases that match TRBD2. With 1 base clipped from V and 2 bases from J, the junction kept 6 bases outside the gene matches. Germline V gene data show CDR1 as MGHRA and CDR2 as YSYEKL. The CDR3 sequence is 16 residues long. Here the CDR3 reads CASSQGLADPTDTQYF. The CDR3 DNA sequence: TGCGCCAGCAGCCAAGGCCTAGCGGACCCCACAGATACGCAGTATTTT.

CDR3 residues: CASSMTGYLSEQYF. In DNA, the CDR3 is TGTGCCAGTAGTATGACAGGGTATTTGAGCGAGCAGTACTTC. The V gene is TRBV19, the J gene TRBJ2-4, with 7 nucleotides matching TRBD1. The J call may be mistaken, given a closer DNA end match to TRBJ2-7. The CDR3 has 14 residues. The germline V gene encodes CDR1 LNHDA and CDR2 SQIVND (reference sequence).

This chain connects TRBV15 to TRBJ2-7; D is perhaps TRBD1 (6 bases). V dropped 5 bases and J dropped 5 bases, with 16 bases sitting between them. Germline assignment: CDR1 LNHNV and CDR2 YYDKDF (reference sequence). The CDR3 totals 14 residues. CDR3 residues: CATSVRGRMDEQYF. CDR3 sequence (DNA): TGTGCCACCAGCGTCAGGGGCAGAATGGACGAGCAGTACTTC.

A few counts support this clonotype. V is TRBV20-1 and J is TRBJ2-1; 9 bases agree with TRBD1. The germline V gene encodes CDR1 DFQATT and CDR2 SNEGSKA (reference sequence). The CDR3 sequence is 15 residues long. The DNA for the CDR3 is TGCAGCACTCCACCGGGGACAGGGCCTTACAATGAGCAGTTCTTC. This sequence encodes CSTPPGTGPYNEQFF.

The chain joins TRBV20-1 to TRBJ1-5, with D hard to call. V lost 1 base to trimming and J lost 7 bases, with 14 bases between them. CDR1 is DFQATT, CDR2 SNEGSKA, per germline (reference sequence). CDR3 size: 14 residues. The CDR3 is CSARVTSRAQPQHF. The CDR3 coding sequence is TGCAGTGCTAGAGTGACCTCTAGAGCCCAGCCCCAGCATTTT.

This chain connects TRBV4-3 to TRBJ2-2; D call uncertain. Germline V gene data show CDR1 as LGHNA and CDR2 as YSLEER. With 0 bases removed from V and 6 bases from J, the gap between germline ends came to 11 bases. The CDR3 runs 15 residues. CDR3 amino acids: CASSQESGTPGELFF. The CDR3 DNA reads as TGCGCCAGCAGCCAAGAGTCAGGCACGCCCGGGGAGCTGTTTTTT.

This clonotype was detected a few times. The rearrangement links TRBV25-1 to TRBJ2-1; TRBD1 agrees at 9 bases. Trimming cost V 0 bases and J 3 bases; bases outside gene matches: 6. Germline CDR1 reads MGHDK; CDR2 reads SYGVNS. This CDR3 region has 17 residues. Here the CDR3 DNA reads TGTGCCAGCAGTGAATATTTGGGGACAGGGAGCTACAATGAGCAGTTCTTC. This gives the protein CASSEYLGTGSYNEQFF.

V gene TRBV9 combines with J gene TRBJ2-2, with 8 bases aligning to TRBD2. The CDR3 has 16 amino acids. CDR1 and CDR2 from the germline V gene are SGDLS and YYNGEE. V was pared by 1 base and J by 2 bases, with 4 bases of the junction left unmatched. CDR3 residues: CASSVQSGGNTGELFF. The CDR3 DNA sequence: TGTGCCAGCAGCGTACAAAGCGGGGGAAACACCGGGGAGCTGTTTTTT.